This paragraph covers one TCR beta chain sequence. CDR1 SGHVS and CDR2 FQNEAQ come from the germline V gene. The CDR3 runs to 16 residues. Trimming removed 5 bases at V and 0 bases at J, with 15 bases between. This entry belongs to a study of identical twins. TCRdb reprocessed the 5' RACE reads with MiXCR, giving one entry per CDR3 protein. The sample consists of under 300,000 distinct CDR3 sequences, about 8.9% of them appearing once. This same sample was also part of a study on yellow fever vaccine responses in identical twins.

The V and J genes are TRBV7-8 and TRBJ2-3, with D possibly being TRBD2 (6 bases). The source is a young woman in good health. Sequenced material: CD8+ T cells sorted from blood. CDR3 residues: CASSPQAGPSTDTQYF. For the CDR3, the DNA is TGTGCCAGCAGCCCCCAGGCGGGACCCAGCACAGATACGCAGTATTTT.